The present TCR beta chain was sequenced within a study of technical replicates of blood from several donors. Libraries were prepared by immunoSEQ multiplex PCR; TCRdb keeps only in-frame clonotypes and omits some of them. The repertoire holds about 80,000 clones, with 90% to 95% as singletons. Germline-derived CDR1 and CDR2 are MNHEY and SMNVEV (reference sequence). This CDR3 comprises 14 residues. Trimming removed 1 base at V and 5 bases at J, with 12 bases between. Sequenced sample: T cells isolated from PBMCs. The sequence was obtained from a human donor in good health. The chain couples TRBV27 to TRBJ2-7; perhaps TRBD1 as D (6 bases). CDR3 sequence (DNA): TGTGCCAGCAGTTTATATCCAGGGGCGGACGAGCAGTACTTC. Translated, it gives CASSLYPGADEQYF.